This entry lists 28 T cell receptor beta chains sequenced from one sample in a study of blood T cell repertoires in COVID-19. Generated by immunoSEQ multiplex PCR, the TCRdb table keeps only in-frame clones and is missing some. The repertoire has about 130,000 clones, 65% to 85% of them found once; the top ten carry about a sixth. Input material: peripheral blood. The receptors here all came from a young man with COVID-19, enrolled during active disease.

CDR3 DNA: TGTGCCAGCAGTTTCCTTAGCGGGGAGACCTACGAGCAGTACTTC. Protein sequence: CASSFLSGETYEQYF. V is TRBV27 and J is TRBJ2-7, with TRBD2 identical over 8 bases. Unmatched junction bases numbered 6, after V lost 3 bases and J lost 2 bases. CDR3 size: 15 residues. The germline gives CDR1 MNHEY, CDR2 SMNVEV (reference sequence).

This clone was recorded once. V and J are TRBV30 and TRBJ1-2; D is undetermined. Germline values: CDR1 GTSNPN, CDR2 SVGIG (reference sequence). The CDR3 contains 13 residues. V lost 3 bases to trimming and J lost 3 bases, with 11 bases between them. CDR3 sequence reads: CAWRPDGYYGYTF. The CDR3 nucleotides read TGTGCCTGGAGACCCGACGGGTACTATGGCTACACCTTC.

CDR3: CASRDRGSATNEKLFF. The DNA of the CDR3 is TGTGCCAGCAGGGACAGGGGAAGTGCAACTAATGAAAAACTGTTTTTT. The chain employs TRBV6-4 and TRBJ1-4, with 9 nucleotides matching TRBD1. From germline, CDR1 is MRHNA and CDR2 SNTAGT. The CDR3 is 16 residues long. V lost 6 bases, J lost 0 bases, and 5 bases stayed unmatched.

J is TRBJ1-3 and V is TRBV11-3; D possibly corresponds to TRBD1 (6 bases). This CDR3 comprises 15 residues. V gave up 6 bases and J gave up 6 bases, with 18 bases separating them. The germline CDR1 and CDR2 sequences are SGHNT and YENEEA. CDR3 sequence: CASRLGWGRENTIYF. CDR3 sequence (DNA): TGTGCCAGCAGACTGGGATGGGGGCGCGAAAACACCATATATTTT.

The gene calls are TRBV28 and TRBJ2-7; 11 bases match TRBD1. The CDR3 loop spans 16 amino acids. The germline V gene has CDR1 MDHEN and CDR2 SYDVKM. V dropped 5 bases and J dropped 6; count of bases not matched to a gene: 12. The CDR3 protein is CASSHIEDRGHLEQYF. In DNA form, the CDR3 reads TGTGCCAGCAGTCATATAGAGGACAGGGGGCATCTCGAGCAGTACTTC.

This clone has only a few counts. The V and J genes are TRBV6-5 and TRBJ1-1; tentative D call: TRBD1 (5 bases). Trimming stripped 7 bases from V and 0 bases from J, with 15 bases between. Germline values: CDR1 MNHEY, CDR2 SVGAGI. The CDR3 spans 15 residues. DNA of the CDR3: TGTGCCAGCAAGCCCGGGGGAGGGATGAACACTGAAGCTTTCTTT. Translating gives CASKPGGGMNTEAFF.

This chain uses TRBV18 with TRBJ2-1; 8 positions match TRBD2. CDR3 length: 17 residues. V gave up 2 bases and J gave up 5 bases; unmatched junction bases: 11. The germline CDR1 and CDR2 sequences are KGHSH and LQKENI. CDR3 amino acids: CASSPNFAGGTNNEQFF. CDR3 DNA sequence: TGTGCCAGCTCACCAAATTTTGCGGGAGGAACCAACAATGAGCAGTTCTTC.

CDR3 sequence reads: CSASDGTAYNEQFF. The CDR3, as DNA: TGCAGTGCTAGTGATGGGACAGCCTACAATGAGCAGTTCTTC. The V gene is TRBV20-1, the J gene TRBJ2-1; 7 nucleotides align to TRBD1. CDR3 length equals 14 residues. Trimming removed 3 bases from V and 2 bases from J; junction bases left unmatched: 4. Germline V gene lookup returns CDR1 DFQATT and CDR2 SNEGSKA (reference sequence).

The chain couples TRBV14 to TRBJ2-1, with D possibly TRBD2 on 6 matching bases. The CDR3 runs 16 residues. Trimming cost V 4 bases and J 5 bases, with 18 bases left between them. Germline CDR1 and CDR2: SGHDN and FVKESK. In DNA form, the CDR3 reads TGTGCCAGCAGCCGTAAACGGACTACCGGCAACAATGAGCAGTTCTTC. Translation: CASSRKRTTGNNEQFF.

This sequence joins TRBV5-6 and TRBJ1-2; tentatively, D is TRBD1 (5 bases). The CDR3 runs 14 residues. Trimming removed 3 bases from V and 3 bases from J, with 12 bases in between. Germline assignment: CDR1 SGHDT and CDR2 YYEEEE. CDR3 coding DNA: TGTGCCAGCAGCTGGAGGGACGGAGACTATGGCTACACCTTC. The encoded protein is CASSWRDGDYGYTF.

The V call is TRBV4-2, the J call TRBJ2-1; tentative D call: TRBD1 (6 bases). Germline V lookup: CDR1 LGHNA, CDR2 YNFKEQ. V dropped 3 bases and J dropped 5 bases, with 11 bases sitting between them. There are 14 residues in the CDR3. The CDR3 sequence is CASSHEDSNNEQFF. The CDR3 DNA follows: TGTGCCAGCAGCCATGAGGACAGTAACAATGAGCAGTTCTTC.

The V and J genes are TRBV5-6 and TRBJ1-4, with D perhaps matching TRBD1 (6 bases). The CDR3 has 13 amino acids. The germline V and J ends were trimmed by 6 bases and 6 bases, with 12 bases remaining between them. CDR1 and CDR2 from the germline V gene are SGHDT and YYEEEE. This chain's CDR3 is CASNLGADEKLFF. The CDR3, as DNA: TGTGCCAGCAACCTGGGGGCGGATGAAAAACTGTTTTTT.

The genes are TRBV19 and TRBJ2-3; 11 nucleotides match TRBD2. Trimming cost V 2 bases and J 5 bases; bases outside gene matches: 6. The germline V gene has CDR1 LNHDA and CDR2 SQIVND (reference sequence). The CDR3 sequence is 16 residues long. The CDR3: CASSISSGGRGDTQYF. The CDR3 DNA sequence: TGTGCCAGTAGTATATCTAGCGGGGGGCGGGGAGATACGCAGTATTTT.

The J gene is TRBJ1-1, the V gene TRBV11-2; 8 positions agree with TRBD1. This CDR3 contains 13 residues. Trimming took 5 bases from V and 10 from J; bases not matched to a gene: 9. Germline loops: CDR1 SGHAT, CDR2 FQNNGV. The CDR3 DNA reads as TGTGCCAGCAGCCCCCACACGGACAGGGCAGCTTTCTTT. This sequence encodes CASSPHTDRAAFF.

CDR3 residues: CASSPRGLAPLHF. CDR3 DNA: TGTGCCAGCAGCCCCAGGGGGCTTGCACCCCTCCACTTT. The chain employs TRBV7-6 and TRBJ1-6; 8 positions agree with TRBD1. CDR1 is SGHVS, CDR2 FNYEAQ, per germline. There are 13 residues in the CDR3. Trimming removed 5 bases from V and 11 bases from J; junction bases left unmatched: 5.

The V gene is TRBV6-2 or TRBV6-3, the J gene TRBJ2-3, with unresolved D. The CDR3 runs 18 residues. V was shortened by 0 bases and J by 2 bases, with 18 bases between the two germline ends. Germline CDR1 MNHEY, CDR2 SVGEGT. CDR3 nucleotides: TGTGCCAGCAGTTACTCGCCCGTAGCCACTCCCTTCACAGATACGCAGTATTTT. Encoded protein: CASSYSPVATPFTDTQYF.

As DNA, the CDR3 is TGTGCCAGCAGCTTAGTAGGGGGCATGAACACTGAAGCTTTCTTT. Protein product: CASSLVGGMNTEAFF. The genes are TRBV7-8 and TRBJ1-1; 7 nucleotides agree with TRBD1. The CDR3 spans 15 residues. V lost 1 base, J lost 0 bases, and 2 bases stayed unmatched. Germline CDR1 SGHVS, CDR2 FQNEAQ.

Concerning this clone: Given the absence of the conserved phenylalanine or tryptophan at the CDR3 end, a read error is likely. The DNA is left out, because the CDR3 cannot be placed on it with certainty; the CDR3 is given as TCRdb lists it. J is TRBJ1-2 and V is TRBV6-2 or TRBV6-3; the D call of TRBD1 is as the table states it, not checked on the DNA. The CDR3 totals 12 residues, both ends included. Per the germline V gene, CDR1 is MNHEY and CDR2 is SVGEGT. CDR3 sequence: CASSSDSLDFEV.

The CDR3 reads CASSPGWGLFSEQYF. CDR3 nucleotides: TGTGCCAGCAGCCCCGGATGGGGACTCTTTTCCGAGCAGTACTTC. J is TRBJ2-7 and V is TRBV14; TRBD2 might be the D (6 bases). Germline lookup yields CDR1 SGHDN and CDR2 FVKESK. V gave up 4 bases and J gave up 6 bases, with 19 bases separating them. This CDR3 region has 15 residues.

V and J are TRBV30 and TRBJ1-4; TRBD1 is a possible D gene (5 bases). The CDR3 extends over 13 amino acids. Trimming removed 3 bases at V and 8 bases at J, with 13 bases between. Germline CDR1 is GTSNPN and CDR2 is SVGIG (reference sequence). The CDR3 region has the DNA TGTGCCTGGAGCGGGGGGGGAGAAGAAAAACTGTTTTTT. Encoded protein: CAWSGGGEEKLFF.

This clone has a handful of counts. The chain is built from TRBV13 and TRBJ2-7; TRBD1 is a possible D gene (6 bases). The CDR3 contains 14 residues. Germline values: CDR1 PRHDT, CDR2 FYEKMQ (reference sequence). The germline V and J ends were trimmed by 4 bases and 4 bases, with 14 bases remaining between them. CDR3 coding DNA: TGTGCCAGCAGCTCCGGACAGCAAAAATACGAGCAGTACTTC. Translating gives CASSSGQQKYEQYF.

The J gene is TRBJ1-1, the V gene TRBV5-6, with D uncertain. This CDR3 comprises 15 residues. V shed 2 bases and J shed 7 bases, with 18 bases lying between them. Germline loops: CDR1 SGHDT, CDR2 YYEEEE. CDR3 in amino acids: CASSFGLWKADEAFF. CDR3 coding DNA: TGTGCCAGCAGCTTTGGGCTTTGGAAGGCCGATGAAGCTTTCTTT. The full variable domain, its missing parts supplied by reference TRBV5-6 and TRBJ1-1, is DAGVTQSPTHLIKTRGQQVTLRCSPKSGHDTVSWYQQALGQGPQFIFQYYEEEERQRGNFPDRFSGHQFPNYSSELNVNALLLGDSALYLCASSFGLWKADEAFFGQGTRLTVV.

The chain is built from TRBV27 and TRBJ1-3; D might be TRBD1 (6 bases). V lost 2 bases, J lost 7 bases, and 18 bases lay in between. CDR1 and CDR2 from the germline V gene are MNHEY and SMNVEV (reference sequence). CDR3 length equals 16 residues. CDR3 sequence: CASSLSLWTVANTIYF. CDR3 DNA sequence: TGTGCCAGCAGTTTAAGTCTCTGGACAGTGGCTAACACCATATATTTT.

The chain couples TRBV27 to TRBJ1-4; 9 bases are a match to TRBD1. The CDR3 sequence is 15 residues long. Per germline, CDR1 MNHEY and CDR2 SMNVEV (reference sequence). J lost 8 bases, V lost 5 bases, and 9 bases had no gene match. CDR3 region: CASSPRDRVYEKLFF. The CDR3, as DNA: TGTGCCAGCAGTCCGAGGGACAGGGTCTACGAAAAACTGTTTTTT. Complete variable domain (other parts from reference TRBV27 and TRBJ1-4): EAQVTQNPRYLITVTGKKLTVTCSQNMNHEYMSWYRQDPGLGLRQIYYSMNVEVTDKGDVPEGYKVSRKEKRNFPLILESPSPNQTSLYFCASSPRDRVYEKLFFGSGTQLSVL.

This chain uses TRBV5-7 with TRBJ1-4; TRBD1 is a possible D gene (6 bases). TRBV5-7 is an open reading frame whose function is uncertain. Deletions cut 0 bases from V and 3 bases from J, with 12 bases between. The length of the CDR3 is 16 residues. The DNA for the CDR3 is TGTGCCAGCAGCTTGGCCAGGGAGGGGGCTAATGAAAAACTGTTTTTT. Translation: CASSLAREGANEKLFF.

This clone came up once. The chain couples TRBV28 to TRBJ2-2, with D tentatively TRBD1 (5 bases). Trimming removed 7 bases at V and 2 bases at J, with 11 bases between. Germline CDR1 reads MDHEN; CDR2 reads SYDVKM. CDR3 length: 14 amino acids. The CDR3 nucleotides are TGTGCCAGCAATGTTCAGGGAAACACCGGGGAGCTGTTTTTT. Translated, it gives CASNVQGNTGELFF.

The chain uses TRBV28 and TRBJ1-2, with TRBD1 matching over 7 bases. J was trimmed by 4 bases and V by 4 bases; bases with no gene match: 6. CDR3 length: 14 residues. Germline V gives CDR1 MDHEN, CDR2 SYDVKM. The CDR3 protein is CASSYRGLGYGYTF. The DNA for the CDR3 is TGTGCCAGCAGTTATAGGGGGCTCGGCTATGGCTACACCTTC.

This rearrangement joins TRBV19 to TRBJ1-5, with D possibly being TRBD1 (5 bases). This CDR3 has 13 residues. V was clipped by 8 bases and J by 5 bases, with 13 bases between them. Germline CDR1 reads LNHDA; CDR2 reads SQIVND (reference sequence). The CDR3 protein is CASSPTGYQPQHF. The CDR3 DNA reads as TGTGCCAGTTCACCTACAGGCTATCAGCCCCAGCATTTT.